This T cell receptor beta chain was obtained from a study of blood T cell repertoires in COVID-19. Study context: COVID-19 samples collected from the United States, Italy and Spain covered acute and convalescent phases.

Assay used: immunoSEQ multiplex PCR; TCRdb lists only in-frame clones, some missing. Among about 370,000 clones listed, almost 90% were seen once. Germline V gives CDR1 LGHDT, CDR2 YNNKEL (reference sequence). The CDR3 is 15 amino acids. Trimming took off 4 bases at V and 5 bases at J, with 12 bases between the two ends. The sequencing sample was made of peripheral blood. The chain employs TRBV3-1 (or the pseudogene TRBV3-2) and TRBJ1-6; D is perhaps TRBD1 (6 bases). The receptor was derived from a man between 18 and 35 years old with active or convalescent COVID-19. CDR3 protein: CASSRGQSDNSPLHF. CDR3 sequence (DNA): TGTGCCAGCAGCCGAGGACAGAGCGATAATTCACCCCTCCACTTT.